This T cell receptor beta chain was captured by sequencing in a study of T cells in Graves' hyperthyroidism and ophthalmopathy. Whole-study results and caveats: Expanded thyroid clonotypes (above 0.001) were mostly also found in blood.

TCR beta CDR3 regions were amplified from RNA transcripts. RT-PCR in the first round (using the HTBI primer set) targeted the TCR CDR3. TCRdb re-called the multiplex PCR reads through MiXCR, storing one row per CDR3 protein. The repertoire holds around 430,000 distinct CDR3 sequences, with around 14% as singletons. Germline lookup yields CDR1 SGHAT and CDR2 FQNNGV. The CDR3 extends over 14 amino acids. Trimming shortened V by 3 bases and J by 5 bases, and 14 bases separated the two germline ends. On this clonotype: Its antigen is still unknown.

Diagnosis of hyperthyroidism was new in patients aged 18 to 65, and its duration was under 2 months. It was uncontrolled infection, other autoimmune disease, pregnancy or lactation that excluded patients. The origin of this receptor is a woman aged 30 to 39 with Graves' hyperthyroidism. The gene calls are TRBV11-2 and TRBJ2-7; TRBD1 might be the D (7 bases). The specimen sequenced was blood. The CDR3 DNA reads TGTGCCAGCAGCTTTGGAGGGGGCAAGAACGAGCAGTACTTC. Translation gives CASSFGGGKNEQYF.